Following are 8 T cell receptor beta chains from one sample sequenced in a study of T-cell reconstitution after alpha-beta-depleted transplantation in children. Preparation of the TCRbeta library was carried out with unique molecular identifiers. TCRdb processed the PCR reads anew with MiXCR; each CDR3 protein has one entry. This table has about 870,000 distinct CDR3 sequences, roughly 15% appearing once. The sequences come from PBMCs, mostly from graft donor cells, collected 360 days after TCRalphabeta/CD19-depleted stem cell transplant. These receptors came from a male patient between 5 and 17 years old who had a stem cell transplant for acute lymphoblastic leukemia, so the T cells may come from the graft donor.

This rearrangement joins TRBV5-1 to TRBJ2-1; the D gene is possibly TRBD1 (6 bases). Between the trimmed V and J ends, which lost 2 bases and 7 bases, there was a span of 22 bases. The CDR3 extends over 17 amino acids. Germline V gives CDR1 SGHRS, CDR2 YFSETQ. The CDR3: CASSFLTGTPTLNEQFF. In DNA, the CDR3 is TGCGCCAGCAGCTTCTTAACCGGGACACCCACCTTGAATGAGCAGTTCTTC.

The rearrangement joins TRBV29-1 to TRBJ2-7; D might be TRBD2 (7 bases). The CDR3 runs 13 residues. The V end lost 7 bases, the J end lost 1 base, and 14 bases lay between the germline ends. Looked up from germline, CDR1 is SQVTM and CDR2 is ANQGSEA. The CDR3 loop reads CSGVQGGSYEQYF. The DNA for the CDR3 is TGCAGCGGTGTACAGGGAGGGTCCTACGAGCAGTACTTC.

The chain recombines TRBV12-3 or TRBV12-4 with TRBJ1-1; D is perhaps TRBD1 (6 bases). The CDR3 is 14 amino acids. V gave up 5 bases and J gave up 3 bases, with 13 bases separating them. In DNA form, the CDR3 reads TGTGCCAGCAGTCAACAGGGATCCCACACTGAAGCTTTCTTT. Amino acid sequence: CASSQQGSHTEAFF.

V and J are TRBV9 and TRBJ2-1, with D maybe TRBD1 (6 bases). The V end was cut by 2 bases, the J end by 5 bases, with 20 bases between. There are 17 residues in the CDR3. Germline values: CDR1 SGDLS, CDR2 YYNGEE. The CDR3 region is CASSVLNRAGVDNEQFF. For the CDR3, the DNA is TGTGCCAGCAGCGTTCTGAATCGGGCAGGGGTGGACAATGAGCAGTTCTTC. The full variable domain, completed using reference TRBV9 and TRBJ2-1, is DSGVTQTPKHLITATGQRVTLRCSPRSGDLSVYWYQQSLDQGLQFLIQYYNGEERAKGNILERFSAQQFPDLHSELNLSSLELGDSALYFCASSVLNRAGVDNEQFFGPGTRLTVL.

V gene TRBV6-1 combines with J gene TRBJ2-1; 13 nucleotides match TRBD2. V lost 6 bases to trimming and J lost 10 bases; unmatched junction nucleotides: 9. Germline assignment: CDR1 MNHNS and CDR2 SASEGT. The CDR3 extends over 15 amino acids. CDR3 region: CASRGLAGTTWEQFF. The CDR3 bases are TGTGCCAGCAGGGGACTAGCGGGGACTACATGGGAGCAGTTCTTC.

The rearrangement uses TRBV3-1 and TRBJ2-5; D might be TRBD2 (5 bases). CDR1 is LGHDT and CDR2 is YNNKEL in the germline V gene (reference sequence). V was pared by 3 bases and J by 9 bases, with 20 bases between. The CDR3 extends over 15 amino acids. The CDR3 region is CASSHRYSFRTSQYF. CDR3 in DNA: TGTGCCAGCAGCCATCGGTACAGCTTCAGGACTTCCCAGTACTTC.

The V and J genes are TRBV12-3 or TRBV12-4 and TRBJ1-5; D remains unclear. V lost 6 bases, J lost 3 bases, and 9 bases lay in between. This CDR3 is 13 amino acids long. The DNA for the CDR3 is TGTGCCAGCAGGTCCGGTGTCAATCAGCCCCAGCATTTT. This encodes CASRSGVNQPQHF.

This clonotype was seen many times. The chain couples TRBV11-2 to TRBJ1-1, with D possibly being TRBD1 (6 bases). Germline V CDR1 and CDR2: SGHAT, FQNNGV. Trimming removed 4 bases from V and 5 bases from J, with 20 bases in between. The length of the CDR3 is 16 residues. CDR3 protein: CASSWFGGARGTEAFF. In DNA, the CDR3 is TGTGCCAGCAGCTGGTTTGGGGGGGCGAGAGGGACTGAAGCTTTCTTT.